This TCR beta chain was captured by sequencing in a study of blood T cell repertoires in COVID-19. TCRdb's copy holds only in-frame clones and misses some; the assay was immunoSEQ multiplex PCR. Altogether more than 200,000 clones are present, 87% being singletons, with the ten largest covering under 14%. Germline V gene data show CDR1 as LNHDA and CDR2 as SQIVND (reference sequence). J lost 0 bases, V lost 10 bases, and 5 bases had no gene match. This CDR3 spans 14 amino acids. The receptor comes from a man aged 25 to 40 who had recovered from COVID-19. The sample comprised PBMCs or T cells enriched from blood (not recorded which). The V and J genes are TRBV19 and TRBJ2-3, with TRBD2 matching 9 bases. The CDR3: CATSSGVSTDTQYF. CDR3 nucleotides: TGTGCCACATCTAGCGGGGTTAGCACAGATACGCAGTATTTT.